Shown below are 9 T cell receptor beta chains from a single sample sequenced in a study of OX40 agonist ivuxolimab in advanced cancers. Generated by immunoSEQ multiplex PCR, the TCRdb table keeps only in-frame clones and is missing some. The sample contains 73,000 or so clones, roughly nine tenths of which appear only once. The sample here was CD4+ or CD8+ T cells sorted from blood, taken in a trial of the OX40 agonist ivuxolimab. These receptor sequences come from an adult with an advanced solid tumor such as melanoma, head and neck, liver or kidney cancer.

The chain joins TRBV7-3 to TRBJ1-1; D is ambiguous. V dropped 5 bases and J dropped 0 bases, with 16 bases sitting between them. The germline gives CDR1 SGHTA, CDR2 FQGTGA. CDR3 length: 16 amino acids. The CDR3: CASSPPREEMNTEAFF. Here the CDR3 DNA reads TGTGCCAGCAGCCCACCAAGGGAGGAGATGAACACTGAAGCTTTCTTT. Filled out from reference TRBV7-3 and TRBJ1-1, the complete variable domain reads GAGVSQTPSNKVTEKGKYVELRCDPISGHTALYWYRQSLGQGPEFLIYFQGTGAADDSGLPNDRFFAVRPEGSVSTLKIQRTERGDSAVYLCASSPPREEMNTEAFFGQGTRLTVV.

CDR3 sequence reads: CASSLGTGGAKGYTF. The CDR3 DNA is TGTGCCAGCAGCTTGGGGACAGGGGGCGCGAAAGGCTACACCTTC. The chain recombines TRBV5-6 with TRBJ1-2, with 11 bases lining up with TRBD1. The germline gives CDR1 SGHDT, CDR2 YYEEEE. The CDR3 loop spans 15 amino acids. J was trimmed by 8 bases and V by 0 bases; bases with no gene match: 6.

This rearrangement joins TRBV7-7 to TRBJ2-1; D is uncertain. The CDR3 runs 15 residues. Germline CDR1 and CDR2: SSHAT and FNYEAQ (reference sequence). Trimming left V 5 bases short and J 7 bases short, with 18 bases between. CDR3 nucleotide sequence: TGTGCCAGCAGCGTTAAGCAGGTCCCCCCGAATGAGCAGTTCTTC. Translating gives CASSVKQVPPNEQFF.

J is TRBJ1-5 and V is TRBV11-2, with unresolved D. The V end lost 5 bases, the J end lost 0 bases, and 8 bases lay between the germline ends. CDR1 is SGHAT, CDR2 FQNNGV, per germline. The CDR3 has 14 residues. In DNA, the CDR3 is TGTGCCAGCAGCGAAGAGTATAGCAATCAGCCCCAGCATTTT. Protein product: CASSEEYSNQPQHF.

This clone was seen just once. The chain carries TRBV25-1 and TRBJ1-1; possibly TRBD1 for D (5 bases). The germline CDR1 and CDR2 sequences are MGHDK and SYGVNS. V dropped 6 bases and J dropped 6 bases, with 17 bases sitting between them. CDR3 length: 14 residues. The CDR3 region is CASRAPLGASEAFF. The DNA of the CDR3 is TGTGCCAGCAGGGCCCCCCTTGGGGCTTCTGAAGCTTTCTTT.

The rearrangement links TRBV7-9 to TRBJ2-5; the D is unclear. The germline V gene has CDR1 SEHNR and CDR2 FQNEAQ (reference sequence). Trimming took off 4 bases at V and 4 bases at J, with 13 bases between the two ends. The CDR3 contains 14 residues. Here the CDR3 reads CASSYPGLVETQYF. The CDR3 DNA sequence: TGTGCCAGCAGCTACCCCGGGCTAGTAGAGACCCAGTACTTC.

This chain uses TRBV2 with TRBJ2-7; the D is unclear. The CDR3 runs 13 residues. Trimming shortened V by 8 bases and J by 3 bases, and 14 bases separated the two germline ends. Germline CDR1 reads SNHLY; CDR2 reads FYNNEI. The CDR3 nucleotides are TGTGCCAGCGGACCTCCTACGAGCTACGAGCAGTACTTC. Its protein product is CASGPPTSYEQYF.

The chain uses TRBV5-4 and TRBJ1-3; unclear D gene. This CDR3 comprises 17 residues. Trimming stripped 1 base from V and 0 bases from J, with 14 bases between. Germline CDR1 is SGHNT and CDR2 is YYREEE (reference sequence). Here the CDR3 DNA reads TGTGCCAGCAGCTTGCGCGATGGCACCCTCTCTGGAAACACCATATATTTT. Translated, it gives CASSLRDGTLSGNTIYF.

The chain recombines TRBV15 with TRBJ1-1; unclear D gene. Germline CDR1 reads LNHNV; CDR2 reads YYDKDF (reference sequence). This CDR3 spans 15 amino acids. V was trimmed by 3 bases and J by 1 base, leaving 12 bases between them. In DNA form, the CDR3 reads TGTGCCACCAGCAGGAACCGTGGGTGGAACACTGAAGCTTTCTTT. It yields the protein CATSRNRGWNTEAFF. The complete variable domain, with remaining parts taken from reference TRBV15 and TRBJ1-1, reads DAMVIQNPRYQVTQFGKPVTLSCSQTLNHNVMYWYQQKSSQAPKLLFHYYDKDFNNEADTPDNFQSRRPNTSFCFLDIRSPGLGDTAMYLCATSRNRGWNTEAFFGQGTRLTVV.